A selection of T cell receptor beta chains follows, all from one sample in a study of beta chain features in type 1 diabetes. The repertoire was sequenced with immunoSEQ multiplex PCR; TCRdb's copy has only in-frame clones and lacks some. The sample has roughly 280,000 clones, around 24% seen once. The specimen was naive CD4+ T cells from blood. These receptors were obtained from a woman in her 30s with type 1 diabetes. CDR3s include the opening cysteine and the closing phenylalanine or tryptophan. D genes are given only for firm matches. Size tells how often a clone was seen (once, few, many) or the class of an expanded clone, and some rows leave it out.

j_gene | v_gene | abundance | d_gene | CDR3aa | CDR3nt
TRBJ2-7 | TRBV10-3 | . | . | CAISAGPGRLDREGVKDEQYF | TGTGCCATCAGTGCAGGTCCAGGGCGTTTGGACAGGGAGGGGGTGAAGGACGAGCAGTACTTC
TRBJ2-1 | TRBV28 | . | . | CASSVNYNEQFF | TGTGCCAGCAGTGTCAACTACAATGAGCAGTTCTTC
TRBJ1-1 | TRBV30 | few | . | CAWSVGRGPSTEAFF | TGTGCCTGGAGTGTAGGGAGGGGACCTTCCACTGAAGCTTTCTTT
TRBJ1-2 | TRBV5-4 | few | . | CASSQDSSYGYTF | TGTGCCAGCAGTCAGGACAGCAGCTATGGCTACACCTTC
TRBJ2-1 | TRBV18 | few | TRBD1 | CASSPPGTGGFNEQFF | TGTGCCAGCTCACCACCCGGGACAGGAGGGTTCAATGAGCAGTTCTTC
TRBJ2-7 | TRBV6-6 | . | . | CASSRLTGSEQYF | TGTGCCAGCAGCCGACTTACTGGTAGCGAGCAGTACTTC
TRBJ2-7 | TRBV6-6 | . | . | CASSNGDTYEQYF | TGTGCCAGCAGTAACGGGGACACCTACGAGCAGTACTTC
TRBJ2-1 | TRBV5-6 | few | TRBD2 | CASRYGTSGGYNEQFF | TGTGCCAGCAGGTACGGGACTAGCGGAGGATACAATGAGCAGTTCTTC
TRBJ2-7 | TRBV4-2 | . | TRBD2 | CASRPSSGISYEQYF | TGTGCCAGCAGACCATCTAGCGGCATCTCCTACGAGCAGTACTTC
TRBJ2-5 | TRBV28 | . | TRBD2 | CASSTGLEETQYF | TGTGCCAGCAGTACAGGACTAGAAGAGACCCAGTACTTC
TRBJ2-5 | TRBV2 | few | . | CASSPLAAGRGETQYF | TGTGCCAGCAGTCCTCTAGCTGCTGGCAGGGGAGAGACCCAGTACTTC
TRBJ1-3 | TRBV5-4 | few | . | CASSLTSAGHSSGNTIYF | TGTGCCAGCAGCTTGACTTCGGCAGGACACAGCTCTGGAAACACCATATATTTT
TRBJ2-5 | TRBV5-1 | . | TRBD2 | CASTELADYQETQYF | TGCGCCAGCACTGAACTAGCGGACTACCAAGAGACCCAGTACTTC
TRBJ1-1 | TRBV5-1 | . | . | CASSLQENTEAFF | TGCGCCAGCAGCCTACAGGAGAACACTGAAGCTTTCTTT
TRBJ2-4 | TRBV5-4 | . | . | CASSRPTGAKNIQYF | TGTGCCAGCAGCCGGCCGACTGGAGCCAAAAACATTCAGTACTTC
TRBJ2-1 | TRBV11-2 | few | TRBD2 | CASSLVITKRGNNEQFF | TGTGCCAGCAGCTTAGTAATAACAAAGCGGGGGAATAATGAGCAGTTCTTC
TRBJ2-2 | TRBV2 | . | . | CASSGLQNTGELFF | TGTGCCAGCAGTGGACTACAAAACACCGGGGAGCTGTTTTTT
TRBJ2-3 | TRBV19 | few | TRBD2 | CASSSQGLAGALNTQYF | TGTGCCAGTAGTTCTCAGGGACTAGCGGGAGCACTGAATACGCAGTATTTT
TRBJ1-1 | TRBV19 | once | . | CASSMRFPGGTEAFF | TGTGCCAGTAGTATGAGGTTTCCGGGAGGGACTGAAGCTTTCTTT
TRBJ1-3 | TRBV9 | . | . | CASSASGNTIYF | TGTGCCAGCAGCGCATCTGGAAACACCATATATTTT
TRBJ2-7 | TRBV7-2 | few | . | CASSLQVGGSEQYF | TGTGCCAGCAGCTTACAAGTCGGGGGTTCCGAGCAGTACTTC
TRBJ2-2 | TRBV7-9 | few | . | CASSSTVFTGELFF | TGTGCCAGCAGCTCGACTGTTTTCACCGGGGAGCTGTTTTTT
TRBJ1-5 | TRBV30 | once | TRBD1 | CAWAGTGHNQPQHF | TGTGCCTGGGCCGGGACAGGGCATAATCAGCCCCAGCATTTT
TRBJ2-7 | TRBV4-1 | . | TRBD1 | CASSQEGRQGSYEQYF | TGCGCCAGCAGCCAAGAAGGGAGACAGGGGTCCTACGAGCAGTACTTC
TRBJ1-1 | TRBV7-6 | . | TRBD1 | CASSRDSLNTEAFF | TGTGCCAGCAGCCGGGACAGCTTGAACACTGAAGCTTTCTTT
TRBJ2-1 | TRBV2 | . | TRBD2 | CAGRLAGGPGEQFF | TGTGCCGGAAGATTAGCGGGAGGGCCTGGAGAGCAGTTCTTC
TRBJ1-2 | TRBV7-9 | . | . | CASSRGGGGYTF | TGTGCCAGCAGCCGTGGGGGCGGTGGCTACACCTTC
TRBJ2-7 | TRBV15 | . | TRBD1 | CATSRSTGVEQYF | TGTGCCACCAGCAGGTCGACAGGGGTCGAGCAGTACTTC
TRBJ2-7 | TRBV9 | . | TRBD2 | CASSVEVGLAYEQYF | TGTGCCAGCAGCGTAGAGGTCGGACTAGCTTACGAGCAGTACTTC
TRBJ2-5 | TRBV2 | . | . | CASSTRLSETQYF | TGTGCCAGCAGTACGAGACTTTCAGAGACCCAGTACTTC
TRBJ1-4 | TRBV5-6 | few | . | CASSLGGSNEKLFF | TGTGCCAGCAGCCTTGGAGGGAGTAATGAAAAACTGTTTTTT
TRBJ2-5 | TRBV5-1 | few | TRBD1 | CASSPRTGGRQETQYF | TGCGCCAGCAGCCCCAGGACAGGGGGGCGGCAAGAGACCCAGTACTTC
TRBJ2-1 | TRBV7-8 | few | TRBD2 | CASSRTSGQAYNEQFF | TGTGCCAGCAGCAGAACTAGCGGCCAAGCTTACAATGAGCAGTTCTTC
TRBJ2-1 | TRBV30 | . | TRBD2 | CAWRGLAGSNEQFF | TGTGCCTGGAGGGGACTAGCGGGTTCCAATGAGCAGTTCTTC
TRBJ1-3 | TRBV2 | . | . | CASNPQGSGNTIYF | TGTGCCAGCAATCCACAGGGCTCTGGAAACACCATATATTTT
TRBJ2-1 | TRBV7-8 | . | TRBD2 | CASSASGRRGGEQFF | TGTGCCAGCAGCGCGAGCGGGAGACGGGGCGGTGAGCAGTTCTTC
TRBJ2-5 | TRBV29-1 | . | TRBD1 | CSVESAGGVETQYF | TGCAGCGTTGAATCGGCAGGGGGAGTAGAGACCCAGTACTTC
TRBJ2-7 | TRBV30 | . | . | CAWTSAYEQYF | TGTGCCTGGACTAGCGCCTACGAGCAGTACTTC
TRBJ1-2 | TRBV9 | few | . | CASSVGVRDYGYTF | TGTGCCAGCAGCGTCGGGGTAAGGGACTATGGCTACACCTTC
TRBJ2-7 | TRBV23-1 | . | TRBD1 | CASSRPGQSYSYEQYF | TGCGCCAGCAGTCGACCGGGACAGTCATACTCCTACGAGCAGTACTTC
TRBJ1-2 | TRBV9 | few | . | CASSPGGGNYGYTF | TGTGCCAGCAGCCCCGGGGGGGGGAACTATGGCTACACCTTC